This TCR beta chain was sequenced for a study of T cells in Graves' hyperthyroidism and ophthalmopathy (dated by TCRdb to between 2017 and 2020). Describing the broader study: Peripheral blood samples were taken at initial diagnosis, before any treatment was given. In addition, the study compared T-cell repertoires in thyroid tissue and in blood from roughly 6 Graves' hyperthyroidism patients. Once sampling was done, hyperthyroidism patients were given methimazole at a starting dose of 30 mg daily, whereas ophthalmopathy patients were given high-dose intravenous methylprednisolone. Whether ophthalmopathy could be predicted prospectively was tested in an independent validation cohort made up of under 20 hyperthyroidism patients plus 17 patients who later progressed to ophthalmopathy. The paper describes TCR Vbeta CDR3 sequencing of 120 to 150 peripheral blood samples, made up of 43 ophthalmopathy patients, around 78 hyperthyroidism patients and about 17 progressor patients. The 75 to 100 discovery patients were randomly split 7:3 into training and test sets. To identify distinguishing TCR V-J signatures, a discovery cohort of 90 to 100 patients was used, comprising 43 with Graves' ophthalmopathy and around 57 with stable Graves' hyperthyroidism.

The investigation overall reported the following: In validation, progression to ophthalmopathy was predicted by the model with 70% to 71% sensitivity and 72.22% specificity, a median of 6.5 months before onset. Sample size was not statistically predetermined, and blinding of investigators to group allocation was not performed. Most expanded thyroid clonotypes (frequency above 0.001) were also detected in blood, suggesting blood repertoires may reflect thyroid immune responses. A model built on a 13 V-J signature distinguished ophthalmopathy from stable hyperthyroidism, reaching about 89% sensitivity and under 84% specificity in cross-validation and 80%/75% in testing.

The TCR beta CDR3 regions were amplified from RNA transcripts. A first-round RT-PCR of the TCR CDR3 used the HTBI primer set with the Qiagen OneStep RT-PCR kit. The libraries were constructed in a second round of multiplex PCR and then size-selected and purified. The libraries were sequenced on an Illumina HiSeq2000 using paired-end 100 bp reads. In the authors' own workflow: SOAPnuke was used to process the raw data, removing reads that contained adapters or uncalled bases, had a mean Phred below 15, or lacked an exact match to the constant primer or identifier. COPE v1.2.5 was used to merge high-quality paired reads, and clonotypes were defined as unique nucleotide sequences. MiTCR v1.1 was used to align the clonotypes against IMGT TRBV, TRBD and TRBJ reference segments. Only V-J combinations with frequency above 0.0001, covering about 99% of repertoires, were analysed. The TCS score was defined as the ratio of F50 (clonal expansion) to E x V (chaos), calculated using BLOSUM62-based TCRdist between CDR3 peptides within each V-J. Welch's t-statistics and random forest reduced 450 to 600 V-J features to 13, which were used in a naive Bayes classifier (R e1071). TCRdb trimmed the raw reads at Q25, called clones with MiXCR and kept productive beta chains. Every CDR3 protein is listed once, alongside the most common genes and DNA of its rows. It is TCRdb's table, rather than the study itself, that gives the V and J calls and clone size. The sample yields around 270,000 distinct CDR3 sequences; 15% to 20% were counted once. Of the sample, roughly 40% falls within the top ten clones.

Ophthalmopathy patients had moderately to severely active disease, Clinical Activity Score of at least 3, NOSPECS grade of at least 4, and duration under 3 months. Exclusion was applied to patients with uncontrolled infections, other autoimmune diseases, pregnancy or lactation. Clinical symptoms, serum thyroxine and TRAb, thyroid ultrasound, and orbital computed tomography formed the basis for the diagnoses. Ficoll-Paque density gradient centrifugation was used to isolate PBMCs from 9.5 to 10 ml of fresh peripheral blood. Total RNA was extracted using Trizol reagent, and RNA quality was assessed on an Agilent 2100 Bioanalyzer. This clonotype has a count of ten or more. This receptor's antigen is unknown. No qualities accompany the bases; no much larger clone lies one base away. This receptor was obtained from a man in his fifties with Graves' ophthalmopathy. The specimen sequenced was blood.

The DNA is as follows: TGTGCCAGCAGGAGAACAGGGGGCGCGATCAATCAGCCCCAGCATTTT. This sequence encodes CASRRTGGAINQPQHF. The rearranged segments are TRBV28 and TRBJ1-5; 9 central bases correspond to TRBD1. Reading the germline V gene gives CDR1 MDHEN and CDR2 SYDVKM. Compared with germline, V lacks 6 bases and J lacks 3 bases; bases without a gene match: 9. Taken from cysteine to phenylalanine, the CDR3 has 16 residues. Only the CDR3 portion is preserved as DNA: 48 bases, with reading frame beginning at the first base.